Each of the 22 T cell receptor beta chains below was sequenced from the same sample in a study of blood T cell repertoires in COVID-19 (TCRdb year 2020). The library was generated by the immunoSEQ multiplex PCR assay. TCRdb's version of the immuneACCESS table is confined to in-frame rearrangements and falls short of the full clone set. An unresolved V gene accounts for under half of the shortfall where checked; the remainder is of unknown origin. The sample contains fewer than 250,000 clones, about four fifths of them found a single time. The ten largest make up 3% to 4.5% of the sample. Source material: PBMCs or T cells enriched from blood (not recorded which). These receptors came from a woman in her thirties or forties who had been exposed to COVID-19.

This clone was seen once. The V gene is TRBV4-3, the J gene TRBJ2-1; D ambiguous. Trimming shortened V by 0 bases and J by 2 bases, and 17 bases separated the two germline ends. The germline gives CDR1 LGHNA, CDR2 YSLEER. The CDR3 length is 18 residues. CDR3 nucleotides: TGCGCCAGCAGCCAAGATTCTTCAATCCTTGCGCCCTACAATGAGCAGTTCTTC. It translates to CASSQDSSILAPYNEQFF.

V and J are TRBV27 and TRBJ1-2; TRBD1 might be the D (5 bases). There are 13 residues in the CDR3. Trimming stripped 4 bases from V and 8 bases from J, with 14 bases between. Germline CDR1 MNHEY, CDR2 SMNVEV (reference sequence). The CDR3 reads CASSSRDSQGYTF. The CDR3 bases are TGTGCCAGCAGTTCCCGGGACTCTCAGGGCTACACCTTC.

The chain joins TRBV2 to TRBJ2-1; TRBD1 aligns across 11 bases. The CDR3 consists of 17 residues. The V and J ends lost 7 bases and 0 bases, in that order; junction bases with no gene match: 8. CDR1 SNHLY and CDR2 FYNNEI come from the germline V gene. CDR3 loop: CASIRGQGASSYNEQFF. For the CDR3, the DNA is TGTGCCAGCATACGAGGACAGGGGGCGAGCTCCTACAATGAGCAGTTCTTC.

CDR3 sequence reads: CASSFPPWGQAYITPYEQYF. CDR3 DNA sequence: TGTGCCAGCAGTTTCCCCCCCTGGGGACAGGCCTACATAACTCCCTACGAGCAGTACTTC. The V gene is TRBV28, the J gene TRBJ2-7; 8 positions agree with TRBD1. Germline CDR1 MDHEN, CDR2 SYDVKM. The CDR3 totals 20 residues. The trim removed 3 bases at V and 2 bases at J, leaving 21 bases unmatched.

J is TRBJ1-6 and V is TRBV5-6; D not certain. The germline V gene encodes CDR1 SGHDT and CDR2 YYEEEE. V was cut by 1 base and J by 6 bases, with 11 bases left in between. The CDR3 spans 15 residues. The CDR3, as DNA: TGTGCCAGCAGCTTGAATGTCGACTTTAATTCACCCCTCCACTTT. Its protein product is CASSLNVDFNSPLHF.

The chain carries TRBV6-4 and TRBJ2-1, with TRBD2 matching over 13 bases. V lost 3 bases and J lost 4; bases outside the gene matches: 3. Germline V lookup: CDR1 MRHNA, CDR2 SNTAGT. This CDR3 is built from 16 residues. For the CDR3, the DNA is TGTGCCAGCAGTGATGAACTAGCGGGGGGGTACAATGAGCAGTTCTTC. It yields the protein CASSDELAGGYNEQFF.

The V gene is TRBV9, the J gene TRBJ1-4, with no clear D. The CDR3 totals 13 residues. V was pared by 0 bases and J by 10 bases, with 10 bases between. The V gene's germline CDR1 is SGDLS and CDR2 YYNGEE. CDR3 DNA: TGTGCCAGCAGCGTAGGAGGAGTCGGAAAACTGTTTTTT. It translates to CASSVGGVGKLFF.

The chain recombines TRBV6-1 with TRBJ2-7; 13 positions agree with TRBD2. This CDR3 is 18 amino acids long. Germline V gene sequence: CDR1 MNHNS, CDR2 SASEGT. Losses at the gene ends were 2 bases for V and 2 bases for J; bases not matched to a gene: 9. CDR3 DNA: TGTGCCAGCAGTGAACCCTTGGGACTAGCGGGGTCCCCCTACGAGCAGTACTTC. It specifies CASSEPLGLAGSPYEQYF.

The chain joins TRBV6-2 or TRBV6-3 to TRBJ1-4; weak D call: TRBD1 (6 bases). CDR3 size: 16 residues. The ends were cut back, 2 bases at V and 5 bases at J, with 15 bases in the middle. The V gene's germline CDR1 is MNHEY and CDR2 SVGEGT. The chain's CDR3 is CASSYPQQGINEKLFF. CDR3 DNA: TGTGCCAGCAGTTACCCCCAACAGGGAATCAATGAAAAACTGTTTTTT.

The chain joins TRBV29-1 to TRBJ2-2, with 14 bases lining up with TRBD2. The CDR3 has 16 residues. The trim removed 6 bases at V and 5 bases at J, leaving 8 bases unmatched. The germline V gene encodes CDR1 SQVTM and CDR2 ANQGSEA. The CDR3 sequence: CSVRLAGGPRTGELFF. The CDR3 bases are TGCAGCGTCCGACTAGCGGGGGGGCCTCGGACCGGGGAGCTGTTTTTT.

This chain connects TRBV10-3 to TRBJ2-7; D possibly corresponds to TRBD2 (5 bases). Germline CDR1 and CDR2: ENHRY and SYGVKD. Trimming removed 6 bases at V and 5 bases at J, with 17 bases between. The CDR3 is made up of 14 amino acids. CDR3 sequence reads: CAIRRTVTEDEQYF. Written as DNA, the CDR3 is TGTGCCATCAGGCGGACCGTCACGGAGGACGAGCAGTACTTC.

The chain combines TRBV6-5 with TRBJ1-1; tentative D call: TRBD1 (5 bases). This CDR3 region has 14 residues. Germline values: CDR1 MNHEY, CDR2 SVGAGI. With 8 bases removed from V and 5 bases from J, the gap between germline ends came to 18 bases. As DNA, the CDR3 is TGTGCCAGCCTCACCCCGGGGGGTTTGACTGAAGCTTTCTTT. Translating it yields CASLTPGGLTEAFF.

The V and J genes are TRBV9 and TRBJ2-7; TRBD2 might be the D (6 bases). Germline V gene data show CDR1 as SGDLS and CDR2 as YYNGEE. This CDR3 region has 16 residues. Deletions cut 2 bases from V and 3 bases from J, with 18 bases between. In DNA form, the CDR3 reads TGTGCCAGCAGCGTCGGAGGGGTGGGGTCCCTCTACGAGCAGTACTTC. It yields the protein CASSVGGVGSLYEQYF.

The gene calls are TRBV11-2 and TRBJ1-6, with TRBD1 matching over 7 bases. CDR1 SGHAT and CDR2 FQNNGV come from the germline V gene. CDR3 size: 15 residues. V gave up 2 bases and J gave up 8 bases; unmatched junction bases: 6. This chain's CDR3 is CASSLIGTEDSPLHF. CDR3 coding DNA: TGTGCCAGCAGCTTAATCGGGACAGAGGATTCACCCCTCCACTTT.

The chain couples TRBV7-2 to TRBJ2-5; D gene unclear. This CDR3 has 11 amino acids. Germline V lookup: CDR1 SGHTA, CDR2 FQGNSA. The V end was cut by 10 bases, the J end by 2 bases, with 8 bases between. The CDR3 coding sequence is TGTGCCACTGCAGGACAAGAGACCCAGTACTTC. It translates to CATAGQETQYF.

The chain uses TRBV6-5 and TRBJ1-1; 8 positions match TRBD1. V was clipped by 6 bases and J by 10 bases; unmatched bases: 7. CDR1 MNHEY and CDR2 SVGAGI come from the germline V gene. The CDR3 has 12 residues. CDR3 DNA sequence: TGTGCCAGCAGCCTACAGGGGGTTGGAGCTTTCTTT. Its translation is CASSLQGVGAFF.

This chain links TRBV28 with TRBJ1-1; 10 nucleotides match TRBD1. Germline assignment: CDR1 MDHEN and CDR2 SYDVKM. The CDR3 has 15 residues. The ends lost 5 bases at V and 1 base at J; junction bases unmatched: 4. The CDR3 loop reads CASSLRTGGNTEAFF. The DNA of the CDR3 is TGTGCCAGCAGTCTCCGGACAGGGGGGAACACTGAAGCTTTCTTT.

The chain carries TRBV19 and TRBJ2-3; D might be TRBD1 (6 bases). Trimming took off 6 bases at V and 0 bases at J, with 10 bases between the two ends. The CDR3 sequence is 14 residues long. The germline V gene has CDR1 LNHDA and CDR2 SQIVND (reference sequence). The CDR3 region has the DNA TGTGCCAGTAGCAGACAGGCAAGCACAGATACGCAGTATTTT. As protein: CASSRQASTDTQYF.

This rearrangement joins TRBV2 to TRBJ1-4; 7 bases match TRBD1. V was pared by 6 bases and J by 7 bases, with 5 bases of the junction left unmatched. Germline V gene data show CDR1 as SNHLY and CDR2 as FYNNEI. The CDR3 spans 13 residues. The CDR3 coding sequence is TGTGCCAGCAGGTGGCAGGGGGGTGAAAAACTGTTTTTT. This gives the protein CASRWQGGEKLFF.

V and J are TRBV2 and TRBJ2-3; 9 bases are shared with TRBD2. The junction had 14 bases not matched to a gene; V was cut back by 4 bases and J by 6 bases. CDR3 length: 17 amino acids. Germline CDR1 is SNHLY and CDR2 is FYNNEI. The CDR3 DNA reads as TGTGCCAGCAGTGTCAGTGGGGGGCTAGCGGGGTTGGATACGCAGTATTTT. Residues: CASSVSGGLAGLDTQYF.

The gene calls are TRBV4-2 and TRBJ2-5; D is possibly TRBD2 (5 bases). Deletions cut 4 bases from V and 4 bases from J, with 13 bases between. Germline lookup yields CDR1 LGHNA and CDR2 YNFKEQ. The CDR3 contains 14 residues. Here the CDR3 reads CASSPEDLRETQYF. As DNA, the CDR3 is TGTGCCAGCAGCCCAGAGGACTTGAGAGAGACCCAGTACTTC.

This chain connects TRBV11-2 to TRBJ1-1; 7 bases fit TRBD1. Trimming cost V 7 bases and J 5 bases; bases outside gene matches: 10. The CDR3 loop spans 14 amino acids. In germline, CDR1 is SGHAT, CDR2 FQNNGV. CDR3 sequence: CASNTGVVATEAFF. The CDR3 DNA sequence: TGTGCCAGCAATACAGGGGTGGTCGCGACTGAAGCTTTCTTT.